This paragraph reports one TCR beta chain. Its antigen remains unknown. The sample originates from a study of CD8 T cells in Susac syndrome. Overall study results and limits: As acknowledged by the study, its TCR sequencing and HLA analysis included a relatively small number of individuals.

It was with random hexamers that roughly 0.5 to 1 ug RNA was reverse transcribed. An immunoSEQ multiplex PCR amplified TCR beta CDR3 over 54 Vbeta and 13 Jbeta. One entry per CDR3 protein, called by TCRdb with MiXCR from the immunoSEQ multiplex PCR reads. The sample yields some 90,000 distinct CDR3 sequences, 90% to 95% seen once. Germline V gene data show CDR1 as MNHEY and CDR2 as SMNVEV (reference sequence). The CDR3 is made up of 15 amino acids. J gave up 6 bases and V 5 bases, and 12 bases lay outside the gene matches. The sequencing sample was made of CD8+ T cells from PBMCs. V gene TRBV27 combines with J gene TRBJ1-2; TRBD1 matches at 7 bases. The TCR was taken from a human donor in good health. The CDR3 here is CASSPDRVVFDGYTF. In DNA, the CDR3 is TGTGCCAGCAGTCCCGACAGGGTTGTGTTTGATGGCTACACCTTC.